These 14 T cell receptor beta chains share one sample of origin, sequenced in a study of shared clonotypes between healthy human individuals. Only in-frame clones appear in the TCRdb table, and some are missing; sequencing was by immunoSEQ multiplex PCR. Of about 2.5 million clones in the sample, about nine tenths were seen once. Sequencing was done on a sample of naive CD4+ T cells from PBMCs. The subset denotes: CD45RA+ positively selected. The origin of the receptors is a man between 18 and 35 years old in good health. Some clones in this sample may be carry-over from other donors' samples.

This clone was seen a single time. This chain links TRBV15 with TRBJ2-7; no clear D. The germline V gene has CDR1 LNHNV and CDR2 YYDKDF (reference sequence). The CDR3 extends over 11 amino acids. V shed 6 bases and J shed 5 bases, with 8 bases lying between them. The CDR3 here is CATRRQNEQYF. CDR3 bases: TGTGCCACCAGGAGGCAAAACGAGCAGTACTTC.

This clone has just one count. The chain combines TRBV6-5 with TRBJ2-7; D remains unclear. This CDR3 is built from 13 residues. V dropped 0 bases and J dropped 4 bases, with 7 bases sitting between them. From germline, CDR1 is MNHEY and CDR2 SVGAGI. The CDR3 reads CASSYSPVYEQYF. The DNA of the CDR3 is TGTGCCAGCAGTTACTCGCCAGTATACGAGCAGTACTTC.

The rearrangement links TRBV28 to TRBJ2-3, with 10 bases that match TRBD1. The length of the CDR3 is 15 residues. Germline CDR1 MDHEN, CDR2 SYDVKM. V gave up 3 bases and J gave up 4 bases; unmatched junction bases: 4. The CDR3 protein is CASSFPGQGADTQYF. CDR3 in DNA: TGTGCCAGCAGTTTTCCAGGACAGGGGGCAGATACGCAGTATTTT.

The genes are TRBV11-2 and TRBJ2-1; D uncertain. The germline CDR1 and CDR2 sequences are SGHAT and FQNNGV. The CDR3 sequence is 17 residues long. Between the trimmed V and J ends, which lost 1 base and 0 bases, there was a span of 13 bases. This chain's CDR3 is CASSLALSWSSYNEQFF. Written as DNA, the CDR3 is TGTGCCAGCAGCTTAGCGTTGAGTTGGAGCTCCTACAATGAGCAGTTCTTC.

The genes are TRBV5-4 and TRBJ2-5; D might be TRBD1 (7 bases). Germline CDR1 SGHNT, CDR2 YYREEE (reference sequence). The CDR3 spans 14 residues. Deletions cut 6 bases from V and 5 bases from J, with 17 bases between. CDR3: CASTLTGRRETQYF. For the CDR3, the DNA is TGTGCCAGCACCCTGACAGGGAGGCGGGAGACCCAGTACTTC.

Turning to this clone: This sample includes further DNA sequences coding for the same CDR3. This chain links TRBV5-1 with TRBJ2-7, with 11 bases lining up with TRBD2. The CDR3 contains 14 residues. Trimming at V came to 2 bases and at J to 3 bases, leaving 1 base not matched to a gene. Germline CDR1 and CDR2: SGHRS and YFSETQ. The CDR3 protein is CASSFTSGGYEQYF. The CDR3 bases are TGCGCCAGCAGCTTTACTAGCGGGGGCTACGAGCAGTACTTC.

This sequence joins TRBV7-9 and TRBJ2-7; D possibly uses TRBD1 or TRBD2 (5 bases each). This CDR3 region has 14 residues. V was clipped by 6 bases and J by 2 bases, with 14 bases between them. Per the germline V gene, CDR1 is SEHNR and CDR2 is FQNEAQ (reference sequence). The CDR3 protein is CASRSWDAAYEQYF. The CDR3 DNA reads as TGTGCCAGCAGGAGCTGGGACGCGGCCTACGAGCAGTACTTC. The whole variable domain, filled in from reference TRBV7-9 and TRBJ2-7, reads DTGVSQNPRHKITKRGQNVTFRCDPISEHNRLYWYRQTLGQGPEFLTYFQNEAQLEKSRLLSDRFSAERPKGSFSTLEIQRTEQGDSAMYLCASRSWDAAYEQYFGPGTRLTVT.

The gene calls are TRBV5-1 and TRBJ2-3, with D uncertain. V was cut by 4 bases and J by 2 bases, with 8 bases left in between. The germline V gene encodes CDR1 SGHRS and CDR2 YFSETQ. CDR3 length: 13 residues. CDR3 coding DNA: TGCGCCAGCAGCCAAACGTACACAGATACGCAGTATTTT. This gives the protein CASSQTYTDTQYF.

The chain is built from TRBV5-4 and TRBJ2-1; 7 bases agree with TRBD1. Germline CDR1 and CDR2: SGHNT and YYREEE (reference sequence). This CDR3 region has 15 residues. V gave up 0 bases and J gave up 2 bases; unmatched junction bases: 2. The CDR3 region is CASSLGQGPYNEQFF. In nucleotides, the CDR3 is TGTGCCAGCAGCTTGGGACAGGGCCCCTACAATGAGCAGTTCTTC.

This chain links TRBV11-2 with TRBJ1-3; D is uncertain. Per the germline V gene, CDR1 is SGHAT and CDR2 is FQNNGV. The CDR3 consists of 16 residues. V shed 5 bases and J shed 0 bases, with 14 bases lying between them. CDR3 amino acids: CASSLSPRLSGNTIYF. The CDR3 region has the DNA TGTGCCAGCAGCCTAAGTCCCCGGCTCTCTGGAAACACCATATATTTT.

With regard to this clone: An end of the junction does not agree with germline; a read error may underlie this. The chain employs TRBV7-6 and TRBJ2-2, with 8 nucleotides matching TRBD1. The CDR3 extends over 14 amino acids. Looked up from germline, CDR1 is SGHVS and CDR2 is FNYEAQ. The DNA of the CDR3 is TGTGCCAGCAGCCGGACAGGGAACACCGGGGGGCTGTTTTTT. Protein sequence: CASSRTGNTGGLFF.

The chain joins TRBV5-5 to TRBJ2-7; 7 bases agree with TRBD1. V was clipped by 3 bases and J by 2 bases; unmatched bases: 5. CDR3 length: 14 residues. Germline V gives CDR1 SGHKS, CDR2 YYEKEE (reference sequence). CDR3 coding DNA: TGTGCCAGCAGCTCTCCAGGGGGAACCTACGAGCAGTACTTC. This sequence encodes CASSSPGGTYEQYF.

Note on this clone: Within the sample, other DNA sequences also encode this same CDR3. This chain links TRBV28 with TRBJ2-7; 7 bases fit TRBD1. V shed 4 bases, J shed 2 bases, and the junction held 5 bases outside the gene matches. The CDR3 spans 14 residues. Germline CDR1 reads MDHEN; CDR2 reads SYDVKM. The CDR3 here is CASSSGTEAYEQYF. The CDR3, as DNA: TGTGCCAGCAGTTCTGGGACAGAAGCCTACGAGCAGTACTTC.

V usage is TRBV10-2 and J usage is TRBJ2-3; D is possibly TRBD1 (5 bases). CDR3 length equals 12 residues. CDR1 and CDR2 (germline): WSHSY, SAAADI. V was clipped by 6 bases and J by 3 bases, with 7 bases between them. The CDR3 is CASRDTTDTQYF. The CDR3 DNA sequence: TGCGCCAGCAGGGACACGACAGATACGCAGTATTTT.